These T cell receptor beta chains were read from a single sample in a study of monozygotic twins with inflammatory bowel disease. TCRdb re-analyzed the 5' RACE reads; it lists each CDR3 protein once, without DNA. The sample table sets out approximately 150,000 distinct CDR3 sequences. The specimen was blood. Receptors were obtained from a human donor with ulcerative colitis or Crohn's disease, or a healthy co-twin of an affected twin (not recorded which). CDR3s include the opening cysteine and the closing phenylalanine or tryptophan. The order of the fields is CDR3 protein, V gene, J gene.

CDR3aa: CASSSTGDVSDTQYF
v_gene: TRBV12-3/TRBV12-4
j_gene: TRBJ2-3

CDR3aa: CAWSVQGSYEQYF
v_gene: TRBV30
j_gene: TRBJ2-7

CDR3aa: CASSPEDRVTDTQYF
v_gene: TRBV5-1
j_gene: TRBJ2-3

CDR3aa: CASSLARSNQPQHF
v_gene: TRBV12-3/TRBV12-4
j_gene: TRBJ1-5

CDR3aa: CASKVNSRDEQFF
v_gene: TRBV23-1
j_gene: TRBJ2-1

CDR3aa: CASSSTSTDTQYF
v_gene: TRBV5-5
j_gene: TRBJ2-3

CDR3aa: CSVVGGFRDTQYF
v_gene: TRBV29-1
j_gene: TRBJ2-3

CDR3aa: CSASSDNNQPQHF
v_gene: TRBV20-1
j_gene: TRBJ1-5

CDR3aa: CAWSAFGVHEQYF
v_gene: TRBV30
j_gene: TRBJ2-7

CDR3aa: CASSLESRANTEAFF
v_gene: TRBV13
j_gene: TRBJ1-1

CDR3aa: CASSYSGQTYYGYTF
v_gene: TRBV6-5
j_gene: TRBJ1-2

CDR3aa: CASSLVSSGRASYNEQFF
v_gene: TRBV7-8
j_gene: TRBJ2-1

CDR3aa: CASSGVTGGNTEAFF
v_gene: TRBV12-3/TRBV12-4
j_gene: TRBJ1-1

CDR3aa: CASSFARYNEQFF
v_gene: TRBV7-9
j_gene: TRBJ2-1

CDR3aa: CASSQYSNYEQYF
v_gene: TRBV7-2
j_gene: TRBJ2-7

CDR3aa: CSASSDTYELQYF
v_gene: TRBV20-1
j_gene: TRBJ2-7

CDR3aa: CASSLRSRTAAF
v_gene: TRBV28
j_gene: TRBJ1-5

CDR3aa: CASSGTGISTDTQYF
v_gene: TRBV5-8
j_gene: TRBJ2-3

CDR3aa: CASSVTGHTGELFF
v_gene: TRBV9
j_gene: TRBJ2-2

CDR3aa: CATSDGGNQPQHF
v_gene: TRBV24-1
j_gene: TRBJ1-5

CDR3aa: CSVEERQGSSLYEQYF
v_gene: TRBV29-1
j_gene: TRBJ2-7

CDR3aa: CSALAGLDRTDTQYF
v_gene: TRBV20-1
j_gene: TRBJ2-3

CDR3aa: CASSFRSTDTQYF
v_gene: TRBV28
j_gene: TRBJ2-3

CDR3aa: CASSQDWGLGYTF
v_gene: TRBV4-3
j_gene: TRBJ1-2

CDR3aa: CASSARPQAYEQYF
v_gene: TRBV9
j_gene: TRBJ2-7

CDR3aa: CSATRQDEQFF
v_gene: TRBV20-1
j_gene: TRBJ2-1

CDR3aa: CASSPGFRWSAAFF
v_gene: TRBV18
j_gene: TRBJ1-1

CDR3aa: CASSFRIAGGPGEQFF
v_gene: TRBV7-2
j_gene: TRBJ2-1

CDR3aa: CSATDRVSNQPQHF
v_gene: TRBV20-1
j_gene: TRBJ1-5

CDR3aa: CSATLDRADTEAFF
v_gene: TRBV20-1
j_gene: TRBJ1-1

CDR3aa: CASSLTDSTDTQYF
v_gene: TRBV5-1
j_gene: TRBJ2-3

CDR3aa: CASIKDYEQFF
v_gene: TRBV28
j_gene: TRBJ2-1

CDR3aa: CASSDGRGIGELFF
v_gene: TRBV2
j_gene: TRBJ2-2

CDR3aa: CSARVQGGPYEQYF
v_gene: TRBV20-1
j_gene: TRBJ2-7

CDR3aa: CAWDSASYEQYF
v_gene: TRBV30
j_gene: TRBJ2-7

CDR3aa: CASSFAGTSGEVAQYF
v_gene: TRBV11-2
j_gene: TRBJ2-5

CDR3aa: CAIRMNRGHYGYTF
v_gene: TRBV10-3
j_gene: TRBJ1-2